What follows is one T cell receptor (beta chain) and its context. Its antigen is not known. CD45RO/CCR7/CD25/CD127/CD95/CD27 separated CD4+ naive, central memory, regulatory and stem cell-like memory cells by sorting. Each sorted population was over 95% pure. The sample is drawn from a study of beta chain features in type 1 diabetes. Trimming removed 0 bases from V and 5 bases from J, with 17 bases in between. The germline gives CDR1 SGHDN, CDR2 FVKESK. The CDR3 has 17 residues. Regarding the study as a whole: Junctions at VDJ sites from type 1 diabetes patients had fewer insertions and more deletions. Patients and controls would share equally any PCR tilt toward shorter templates. Across all four CD4+ subsets, people with type 1 diabetes showed modestly shorter TCRB CDR3s.

Sequenced material consisted of expressed TCRB transcripts (all of the isolated RNA was reverse transcribed). The data were produced by immunoSEQ multiplex PCR, yet TCRdb's version contains in-frame clones alone and is incomplete. The data show more than 300,000 clones, roughly 12% seen once. This receptor was obtained from a woman aged 18-29 years with type 1 diabetes. The chain carries TRBV14 and TRBJ2-1; maybe TRBD1 (6 bases). The sample comprised naive CD4+ T cells from blood. In nucleotides, the CDR3 is TGTGCCAGCAGCCAAGACCTTCGGACAGCCGAAAACAATGAGCAGTTCTTC. Protein: CASSQDLRTAENNEQFF. The whole variable domain, filled in from reference TRBV14 and TRBJ2-1, reads EAGVTQFPSHSVIEKGQTVTLRCDPISGHDNLYWYRRVMGKEIKFLLHFVKESKQDESGMPNNRFLAERTGGTYSTLKVQPAELEDSGVYFCASSQDLRTAENNEQFFGPGTRLTVL.